This passage covers 13 T cell receptor beta chains from one sample sequenced in a study of T cell clonality in common variable immunodeficiency. Data came from immunoSEQ multiplex PCR; TCRdb stores just in-frame clones and leaves some out. The specimen has roughly 52,000 clones, none found just once. Sequencing was carried out using peripheral blood mononuclear cells. Every receptor here comes from a person aged 18 to 69 in good health.

In this sample, this clone turned up a few times. The CDR3 end lies 3 residues beyond the end of the read and is filled in from the germline J gene. The V and J genes are TRBV7-8 and TRBJ1-1; D not resolved. The germline V and J ends were trimmed by 3 bases and 4 bases, with 9 bases remaining between them. The CDR3 loop spans 13 amino acids. CDR1 SGHVS and CDR2 FQNEAQ come from the germline V gene. Incomplete CDR3 DNA: TGTGCCAGCAGCTTCCGAGGGTCCACTGAA. It codes for CASSFRGSTE. The whole CDR3 sequence is CASSFRGSTEAFF. The full variable domain, rest sourced from reference TRBV7-8 and TRBJ1-1, is GAGVSQSPRYKVAKRGQDVALRCDPISGHVSLFWYQQALGQGPEFLTYFQNEAQLDKSGLPSDRFFAERPEGSVSTLKIQRTQQEDSAVYLCASSFRGSTEAFFGQGTRLTVV.

Remarks on this clone: The read is 3 residues too short to cover the CDR3 end, so that end is filled in from the germline J gene. This chain connects TRBV19 to TRBJ1-6, with D possibly being TRBD1 (5 bases). The CDR3 loop spans 16 amino acids. Trimming cost V 5 bases and J 6 bases, with 17 bases left between them. The germline V gene has CDR1 LNHDA and CDR2 SQIVND (reference sequence). The CDR3 is CASSPQTALLNSPLHF. The part of the CDR3 DNA that was read is TGTGCCAGTAGTCCTCAGACAGCCCTCCTTAATTCACCC.

This clone was found many times. The read halts 3 residues ahead of the CDR3 end, with the missing end drawn from the germline J gene. This chain connects TRBV7-3 to TRBJ2-3; 8 bases line up with TRBD1. V lost 5 bases and J lost 1; bases outside the gene matches: 11. The CDR3 covers 17 residues. Per the germline V gene, CDR1 is SGHTA and CDR2 is FQGTGA. The CDR3 spells CASSPQAGTGGTDTQYF. The sequenced CDR3 bases are TGTGCCAGCAGCCCCCAGGCCGGGACAGGCGGCACAGATACG.

Ten or more counts support this clone. Read coverage stops 3 residues before the CDR3 terminus; the germline J gene supplies the remainder. The V call is TRBV4-2, the J call TRBJ2-7; TRBD2 aligns across 7 bases. Germline assignment: CDR1 LGHNA and CDR2 YNFKEQ. Trimming took 0 bases from V and 3 from J; bases not matched to a gene: 17. CDR3 size: 19 residues. CDR3 DNA (partial): TGTGCCAGCAGCCAAGATCGGGCCCCGGGGCTAGCGGAATTCTACGAG. Translated: CASSQDRAPGLAEFYE. The CDR3, in full, reads CASSQDRAPGLAEFYEQYF.

This clone showed up many times. The read ends 3 residues before the CDR3 terminus; that terminus is restored from the germline J gene. This rearrangement joins TRBV29-1 to TRBJ1-4, with a possible D match to TRBD1 (6 bases). CDR3 length equals 11 residues. Germline CDR1 and CDR2: SQVTM and ANQGSEA. Trimming left V 7 bases short and J 6 bases short, with 9 bases between. Here the CDR3 reads CSGGRDEKLFF. Incomplete CDR3 DNA: TGCAGCGGGGGGCGCGATGAAAAA. Supplemented by reference TRBV29-1 and TRBJ1-4, the full variable domain reads SAVISQKPSRDICQRGTSLTIQCQVDSQVTMMFWYRQQPGQSLTLIATANQGSEATYESGFVIDKFPISRPNLTFSTLTVSNMSPEDSSIYLCSGGRDEKLFFGSGTQLSVL.

This clone was counted at least ten times. The read finishes 3 residues shy of the CDR3 end, and the germline J gene is used to complete it. This chain uses TRBV19 with TRBJ2-5; 7 positions match TRBD1. The CDR3 spans 15 residues. Germline CDR1 LNHDA, CDR2 SQIVND (reference sequence). The trim removed 4 bases at V and 2 bases at J, leaving 7 bases unmatched. The CDR3 DNA, read in part, is TGTGCCAGTAGTAGACACAGGGGTCCGCAAGAGACC. This sequence encodes CASSRHRGPQET. The full CDR3 protein is CASSRHRGPQETQYF.

This clone was observed many times. Read sequence stops 3 residues before the CDR3 end, and the germline J gene provides the missing end. The gene calls are TRBV24-1 and TRBJ2-1; 7 positions agree with TRBD2. Germline CDR1 KGHDR, CDR2 SFDVKD. The CDR3 is 17 amino acids. The J segment lost 3 bases and the V segment lost 5 bases, leaving 12 bases of the junction unmatched. The CDR3 reads CATSAARGGRDYNEQFF. CDR3 bases read: TGTGCCACCAGTGCCGCGCGCGGGGGACGGGACTACAATGAG.

This clone was seen at least ten times. From the germline J gene comes the end of the CDR3, since the read stops 3 residues before it. The rearrangement links TRBV7-9 to TRBJ2-5, with D maybe TRBD2 (5 bases). The CDR3 runs to 14 residues. Trimming took off 0 bases at V and 5 bases at J, with 10 bases between the two ends. CDR1 is SEHNR, CDR2 FQNEAQ, per germline (reference sequence). This CDR3 is CASSLALRGETQYF. CDR3 DNA (partial): TGTGCCAGCAGCTTAGCGTTAAGAGGGGAGACC. The full variable domain, in which reference TRBV7-9 and TRBJ2-5 provide the parts outside the CDR3, is DTGVSQNPRHKITKRGQNVTFRCDPISEHNRLYWYRQTLGQGPEFLTYFQNEAQLEKSRLLSDRFSAERPKGSFSTLEIQRTEQGDSAMYLCASSLALRGETQYFGPGTRLLVL.

This clone has at least ten counts. The CDR3 end falls 3 residues outside the read, so it is completed with the germline J gene. The chain joins TRBV5-4 to TRBJ1-2; D may be TRBD1 (5 bases). Germline lookup yields CDR1 SGHNT and CDR2 YYREEE (reference sequence). The CDR3 length is 13 residues. With 4 bases removed from V and 3 bases from J, the gap between germline ends came to 10 bases. CDR3 DNA (partial): TGTGCCAGCAGCCCCGACAGCTACTATGGC. Translated, it gives CASSPDSYYG. The entire CDR3 protein is CASSPDSYYGYTF.

At least ten counts were recorded for this clone. Incomplete CDR3 DNA: TGCGCCAGCAGCACCGACAGGGGTGAA. Translating it yields CASSTDRGE. The whole CDR3 protein reads CASSTDRGEAFF. The gene calls are TRBV5-1 and TRBJ1-1, with 8 nucleotides matching TRBD1. The DNA ends 3 residues before the CDR3 does, and the rest of the CDR3 is filled in from the germline J gene. The germline gives CDR1 SGHRS, CDR2 YFSETQ. V dropped 4 bases and J dropped 7; count of bases not matched to a gene: 3. The CDR3 is 12 residues long.

Worth noting for this clone: The read terminates 3 residues ahead of where the CDR3 ends, so the germline J gene completes it. This chain joins TRBV7-9 and TRBJ1-2; D possibly corresponds to TRBD1 (6 bases). Germline CDR1 and CDR2: SEHNR and FQNEAQ (reference sequence). Between the trimmed V and J ends, which lost 5 bases and 7 bases, there was a span of 8 bases. CDR3 length: 11 amino acids. CDR3 loop: CASSTGFGYTF. CDR3 DNA, as far as it was read: TGTGCCAGCAGCACAGGGTTTGGC.

This clone was seen ten or more times. The missing CDR3 end, 3 residues past where the read stops, is filled in from the germline J gene. The rearrangement joins TRBV20-1 to TRBJ2-1, with D perhaps matching TRBD1 (7 bases). This CDR3 is built from 15 residues. Germline V gene data show CDR1 as DFQATT and CDR2 as SNEGSKA (reference sequence). Trimming took off 0 bases at V and 7 bases at J, with 16 bases between the two ends. The part of the CDR3 DNA that was read is TGCAGTGCTAGAGATTCGGAGGGGGCATGGAATGAG. It is translated as CSARDSEGAWNE. The whole CDR3 reads CSARDSEGAWNEQFF.

There are many counts of this clone. The missing CDR3 end, 3 residues past where the read stops, is filled in from the germline J gene. This chain uses TRBV5-5 with TRBJ1-2; D ambiguous. The V end was cut by 4 bases, the J end by 2 bases, with 12 bases between. The CDR3 is 14 residues long. The germline gives CDR1 SGHKS, CDR2 YYEKEE (reference sequence). CDR3 region: CASSPSAQNYGYTF. The part of the CDR3 DNA that was read is TGTGCCAGCAGCCCGTCGGCACAGAACTATGGC. Using reference TRBV5-5 and TRBJ1-2 for the parts outside the CDR3, the full variable domain is DAGVTQSPTHLIKTRGQQVTLRCSPISGHKSVSWYQQVLGQGPQFIFQYYEKEERGRGNFPDRFSARQFPNYSSELNVNALLLGDSALYLCASSPSAQNYGYTFGSGTRLTVV.